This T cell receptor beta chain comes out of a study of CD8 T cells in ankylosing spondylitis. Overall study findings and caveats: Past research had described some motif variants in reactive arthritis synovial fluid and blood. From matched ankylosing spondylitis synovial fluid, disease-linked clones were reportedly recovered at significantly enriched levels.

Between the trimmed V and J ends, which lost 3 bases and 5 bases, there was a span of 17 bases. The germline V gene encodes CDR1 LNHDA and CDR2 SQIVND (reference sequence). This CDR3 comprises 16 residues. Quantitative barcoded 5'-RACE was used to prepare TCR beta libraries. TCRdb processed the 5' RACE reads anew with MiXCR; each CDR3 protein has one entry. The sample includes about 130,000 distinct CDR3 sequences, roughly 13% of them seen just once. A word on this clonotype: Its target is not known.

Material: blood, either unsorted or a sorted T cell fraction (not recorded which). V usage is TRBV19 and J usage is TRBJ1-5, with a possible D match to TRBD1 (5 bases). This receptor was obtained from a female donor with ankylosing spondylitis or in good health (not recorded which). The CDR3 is CASSISQSRADQPQHF. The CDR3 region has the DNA TGTGCCAGTAGTATCTCTCAATCCAGGGCCGATCAGCCCCAGCATTTT.